These 17 T cell receptor beta chains share one sample of origin, sequenced in a study of early T cells in non-severe SARS-CoV-2 infection. TCRdb reprocessed the 5' RACE reads via MiXCR and lists one record per CDR3 protein. The sample has about 26,000 distinct CDR3 sequences; 4% to 4.5% are singletons. Sequences were obtained from whole blood. These receptors came from an adult who was a healthcare worker with PCR-confirmed SARS-CoV-2 infection or an uninfected control (not recorded which).

This clonotype was seen repeatedly, ten times or more. The chain joins TRBV19 to TRBJ2-7; D gene unclear. V was pared by 3 bases and J by 2 bases, with 11 bases between. Germline V gene data show CDR1 as LNHDA and CDR2 as SQIVND (reference sequence). This CDR3 spans 14 amino acids. For the CDR3, the DNA is TGTGCCAGTAGTATTGCCGGGCCTACCTACGAGCAGTACTTC. Its translation is CASSIAGPTYEQYF.

This clonotype showed up just a few times. This sequence joins TRBV7-9 and TRBJ2-3; D is undetermined. Germline loops: CDR1 SEHNR, CDR2 FQNEAQ (reference sequence). The CDR3 sequence is 14 residues long. V was trimmed by 3 bases and J by 6 bases, leaving 13 bases between them. CDR3 sequence: CASSFSGNDDTQYF. As DNA, the CDR3 is TGTGCCAGCAGCTTTAGTGGGAATGACGATACGCAGTATTTT.

This clonotype was seen at least ten times. This chain connects TRBV10-3 to TRBJ2-7; D is perhaps TRBD1 (6 bases). CDR1 and CDR2 (germline): ENHRY, SYGVKD. The V end lost 4 bases, the J end lost 5 bases, and 15 bases lay between the germline ends. CDR3 length: 14 amino acids. CDR3 nucleotide sequence: TGTGCCATCAGTGGAAGTCAGGGGATGAACGAGCAGTACTTC. Translating it yields CAISGSQGMNEQYF.

This clonotype was recorded at least ten times. The chain combines TRBV11-2 with TRBJ2-1, with TRBD2 matching 8 bases. Germline CDR1 reads SGHAT; CDR2 reads FQNNGV. Losses at the gene ends were 5 bases for V and 1 base for J; bases not matched to a gene: 7. The CDR3 is 16 amino acids. The CDR3 loop reads CASSPTSGSSYNEQFF. DNA for the CDR3: TGTGCCAGCAGCCCTACAAGCGGGAGTTCCTACAATGAGCAGTTCTTC.

Ten or more counts support this clonotype. The chain employs TRBV5-6 and TRBJ2-7, with TRBD1 matching over 8 bases. This CDR3 spans 13 amino acids. Germline assignment: CDR1 SGHDT and CDR2 YYEEEE. V was pared by 4 bases and J by 3 bases, with 3 bases of the junction left unmatched. The CDR3 nucleotides read TGTGCCAGCAGCCTGGGACAGGTCTACGAGCAGTACTTC. Amino acid sequence: CASSLGQVYEQYF.

The table lists this clonotype with many counts. The V call is TRBV7-8, the J call TRBJ2-3; D is perhaps TRBD2 (6 bases). V lost 3 bases, J lost 9 bases, and 10 bases lay in between. The CDR3 runs 12 residues. CDR1 and CDR2 from the germline V gene are SGHVS and FQNEAQ. The CDR3 DNA reads as TGTGCCAGCAGCTTCGTAGCGGACACGCAGTATTTT. Translating it yields CASSFVADTQYF.

This clonotype was counted many times. V is TRBV3-1 and J is TRBJ2-1; TRBD1 matches 8 bases. V lost 4 bases, J lost 2 bases, and 7 bases stayed unmatched. Per germline, CDR1 LGHDT and CDR2 YNNKEL (reference sequence). CDR3 length: 16 residues. CDR3 nucleotide sequence: TGTGCCAGCAGCCCGGACAGGGTAGGACCCTACAATGAGCAGTTCTTC. It translates to CASSPDRVGPYNEQFF.

In its sample, this clonotype was seen many times. The rearrangement uses TRBV20-1 and TRBJ2-7; possibly TRBD1 for D (5 bases). With 0 bases removed from V and 6 bases from J, the gap between germline ends came to 12 bases. The CDR3 is 13 residues long. Germline V gives CDR1 DFQATT, CDR2 SNEGSKA (reference sequence). The CDR3 DNA is TGCAGTGCTAGAGATCAAGGGGTGGGCGAGCAGTACTTC. It is translated as CSARDQGVGEQYF.

This clonotype was seen ten or more times. This chain joins TRBV6-2 or TRBV6-3 and TRBJ2-1, with 9 nucleotides matching TRBD1. The CDR3 consists of 15 residues. Per the germline V gene, CDR1 is MNHEY and CDR2 is SVGEGT. V lost 2 bases and J lost 3; bases outside the gene matches: 2. CDR3 nucleotides: TGTGCCAGCAGTTACCAGGACAGGGGCTACAATGAGCAGTTCTTC. Its protein product is CASSYQDRGYNEQFF.

This clonotype came up a few times. CDR3 loop: CASSGETRVRTDTQYF. For the CDR3, the DNA is TGCGCCAGCAGCGGGGAGACTCGGGTTCGAACAGATACGCAGTATTTT. This chain joins TRBV5-1 and TRBJ2-3; tentative D call: TRBD2 (5 bases). CDR1 is SGHRS, CDR2 YFSETQ, per germline. V lost 4 bases to trimming and J lost 3 bases, with 18 bases between them. This CDR3 has 16 amino acids.

This clonotype appeared a few times. This chain links TRBV10-3 with TRBJ2-1; D is tentatively TRBD1 or TRBD2 (5 bases each). The CDR3 runs to 14 residues. In germline, CDR1 is ENHRY, CDR2 SYGVKD. V lost 8 bases, J lost 1 base, and 12 bases lay in between. The CDR3 region is CAIHPGPSYNEQFF. CDR3 bases: TGTGCCATCCACCCGGGACCGTCCTACAATGAGCAGTTCTTC.

This clonotype was seen a few times. CDR3 coding DNA: TGTGCCAGCAGCTTAACATCGGGACAGGGAAGCGCTGAAGCTTTCTTT. This gives the protein CASSLTSGQGSAEAFF. The chain links TRBV11-1 to TRBJ1-1; 9 positions match TRBD1. The germline gives CDR1 SGHAT, CDR2 FQDESV (reference sequence). The junction had 10 bases not matched to a gene; V was cut back by 2 bases and J by 6 bases. The CDR3 contains 16 residues.

This clonotype has ten or more counts. The chain recombines TRBV6-2 or TRBV6-3 with TRBJ2-1; TRBD2 agrees at 9 bases. CDR1 is MNHEY, CDR2 SVGEGT, per germline. The ends lost 5 bases at V and 0 bases at J; junction bases unmatched: 5. The CDR3 is 16 residues long. The CDR3 region has the DNA TGTGCCAGCAGTACCCTAGCGGGAAGCTCCTACAATGAGCAGTTCTTC. Amino acid sequence: CASSTLAGSSYNEQFF.

This clonotype has just a few counts. The CDR3 bases are TGTGCCAGCAGCTATTATGTGGCCGCCATTGTCAATGAGCAGTTCTTC. Translated, it gives CASSYYVAAIVNEQFF. V is TRBV7-9 and J is TRBJ2-1, with no clear D. This CDR3 has 16 residues. From germline, CDR1 is SEHNR and CDR2 FQNEAQ (reference sequence). The V and J ends lost 4 bases and 6 bases respectively, with 19 bases between them. Filled out from reference TRBV7-9 and TRBJ2-1, the complete variable domain reads DTGVSQNPRHKITKRGQNVTFRCDPISEHNRLYWYRQTLGQGPEFLTYFQNEAQLEKSRLLSDRFSAERPKGSFSTLEIQRTEQGDSAMYLCASSYYVAAIVNEQFFGPGTRLTVL.

This clonotype was recorded many times. CDR3 region: CASSLDSAVDTQYF. The CDR3 bases are TGTGCCAGCAGCTTAGATTCGGCTGTAGATACGCAGTATTTT. The rearrangement links TRBV7-9 to TRBJ2-3; D not resolved. The CDR3 is 14 residues long. Germline V gives CDR1 SEHNR, CDR2 FQNEAQ (reference sequence). Deletions cut 1 base from V and 5 bases from J, with 10 bases between.

This clonotype was found many times. The rearrangement joins TRBV7-9 to TRBJ1-2, with D possibly being TRBD1 (5 bases). This CDR3 contains 12 residues. CDR1 SEHNR and CDR2 FQNEAQ come from the germline V gene (reference sequence). Between the trimmed V and J ends, which lost 1 base and 8 bases, there was a span of 8 bases. CDR3 nucleotides: TGTGCCAGCAGCTTAGAGGGGTACGGCTACACCTTC. Translated, it gives CASSLEGYGYTF. Looking up the rest from reference TRBV7-9 and TRBJ1-2 gives the full variable domain: DTGVSQNPRHKITKRGQNVTFRCDPISEHNRLYWYRQTLGQGPEFLTYFQNEAQLEKSRLLSDRFSAERPKGSFSTLEIQRTEQGDSAMYLCASSLEGYGYTFGSGTRLTVV.

This clonotype was counted many times. CDR3 residues: CASSLTGTGNYEQYF. Here the CDR3 DNA reads TGTGCCAGCAGCTTAACAGGTACAGGGAACTACGAGCAGTACTTC. The V gene is TRBV7-3, the J gene TRBJ2-7, with D perhaps TRBD1 (6 bases). From germline, CDR1 is SGHTA and CDR2 FQGTGA. The CDR3 has 15 amino acids. The V end lost 0 bases, the J end lost 3 bases, and 12 bases lay between the germline ends. The whole variable domain, remainder taken from reference TRBV7-3 and TRBJ2-7, is GAGVSQTPSNKVTEKGKYVELRCDPISGHTALYWYRQSLGQGPEFLIYFQGTGAADDSGLPNDRFFAVRPEGSVSTLKIQRTERGDSAVYLCASSLTGTGNYEQYFGPGTRLTVT.